This T cell receptor beta chain was obtained from a study of graft-versus-host responses after intestinal transplantation. Data came from immunoSEQ multiplex PCR; TCRdb stores just in-frame clones and leaves some out. The sample lists over 15,000 clones, 74% seen once, with nearly 3.5% in the top ten. V shed 3 bases and J 4 bases; nucleotides not matched to a gene: 6. This CDR3 region has 15 residues. Looked up from germline, CDR1 is SGDLS and CDR2 is YYNGEE. Intraepithelial and lamina propria lymphocytes were freed from processed graft tissue. The sample here was ileum tissue, taken 14 days after transplant. This chain connects TRBV9 to TRBJ2-1; 8 nucleotides agree with TRBD1. The sequence was collected from a human patient who received an intestinal transplant, so some T cells may come from the graft donor. Written as DNA, the CDR3 is TGTGCCAGCAGCGCCCGGGACAGGACTTACAATGAGCAGTTCTTC. This gives the protein CASSARDRTYNEQFF. Supplemented by reference TRBV9 and TRBJ2-1, the full variable domain reads DSGVTQTPKHLITATGQRVTLRCSPRSGDLSVYWYQQSLDQGLQFLIQYYNGEERAKGNILERFSAQQFPDLHSELNLSSLELGDSALYFCASSARDRTYNEQFFGPGTRLTVL.